This T cell receptor beta chain was recorded in a study of blood T cell repertoires in COVID-19. Turning to the study itself: Spain, Italy and the United States supplied samples that represented acute and convalescent COVID-19. The analysed material was cDNA or gDNA that came from T cells, B-cell-depleted T cells, or PBMCs.

The CDR3 is 16 residues long. Germline assignment: CDR1 SGHRS and CDR2 YFSETQ. V lost 4 bases and J 4 bases, leaving 20 bases between the germline ends. Donors in Cohort 3 who had recovered were those with two negative PCRs, healthcare professional clearance, or resolution of their symptoms. Methods used by the authors: Scientists estimated how many nucleated cells there were by amplifying reference gene primers. This table comes from immunoSEQ multiplex PCR, and its TCRdb copy is limited to in-frame clones, with some not included. V and J calls and clone size are given by that table; D and trimming were obtained from the DNA. The sample holds around 200,000 clones, approximately 84% seen once.

The specimen sequenced was PBMCs or T cells enriched from blood (not recorded which). This chain links TRBV5-1 with TRBJ2-5, with a tentative D call TRBD2 (6 bases). The receptor's source is a woman aged 30 to 39 who had recovered from COVID-19. The DNA for the CDR3 is TGCGCCAGCAGCCCGGGCTCGGGAGCTAAACGAGAGACCCAGTACTTC. Its translation: CASSPGSGAKRETQYF.